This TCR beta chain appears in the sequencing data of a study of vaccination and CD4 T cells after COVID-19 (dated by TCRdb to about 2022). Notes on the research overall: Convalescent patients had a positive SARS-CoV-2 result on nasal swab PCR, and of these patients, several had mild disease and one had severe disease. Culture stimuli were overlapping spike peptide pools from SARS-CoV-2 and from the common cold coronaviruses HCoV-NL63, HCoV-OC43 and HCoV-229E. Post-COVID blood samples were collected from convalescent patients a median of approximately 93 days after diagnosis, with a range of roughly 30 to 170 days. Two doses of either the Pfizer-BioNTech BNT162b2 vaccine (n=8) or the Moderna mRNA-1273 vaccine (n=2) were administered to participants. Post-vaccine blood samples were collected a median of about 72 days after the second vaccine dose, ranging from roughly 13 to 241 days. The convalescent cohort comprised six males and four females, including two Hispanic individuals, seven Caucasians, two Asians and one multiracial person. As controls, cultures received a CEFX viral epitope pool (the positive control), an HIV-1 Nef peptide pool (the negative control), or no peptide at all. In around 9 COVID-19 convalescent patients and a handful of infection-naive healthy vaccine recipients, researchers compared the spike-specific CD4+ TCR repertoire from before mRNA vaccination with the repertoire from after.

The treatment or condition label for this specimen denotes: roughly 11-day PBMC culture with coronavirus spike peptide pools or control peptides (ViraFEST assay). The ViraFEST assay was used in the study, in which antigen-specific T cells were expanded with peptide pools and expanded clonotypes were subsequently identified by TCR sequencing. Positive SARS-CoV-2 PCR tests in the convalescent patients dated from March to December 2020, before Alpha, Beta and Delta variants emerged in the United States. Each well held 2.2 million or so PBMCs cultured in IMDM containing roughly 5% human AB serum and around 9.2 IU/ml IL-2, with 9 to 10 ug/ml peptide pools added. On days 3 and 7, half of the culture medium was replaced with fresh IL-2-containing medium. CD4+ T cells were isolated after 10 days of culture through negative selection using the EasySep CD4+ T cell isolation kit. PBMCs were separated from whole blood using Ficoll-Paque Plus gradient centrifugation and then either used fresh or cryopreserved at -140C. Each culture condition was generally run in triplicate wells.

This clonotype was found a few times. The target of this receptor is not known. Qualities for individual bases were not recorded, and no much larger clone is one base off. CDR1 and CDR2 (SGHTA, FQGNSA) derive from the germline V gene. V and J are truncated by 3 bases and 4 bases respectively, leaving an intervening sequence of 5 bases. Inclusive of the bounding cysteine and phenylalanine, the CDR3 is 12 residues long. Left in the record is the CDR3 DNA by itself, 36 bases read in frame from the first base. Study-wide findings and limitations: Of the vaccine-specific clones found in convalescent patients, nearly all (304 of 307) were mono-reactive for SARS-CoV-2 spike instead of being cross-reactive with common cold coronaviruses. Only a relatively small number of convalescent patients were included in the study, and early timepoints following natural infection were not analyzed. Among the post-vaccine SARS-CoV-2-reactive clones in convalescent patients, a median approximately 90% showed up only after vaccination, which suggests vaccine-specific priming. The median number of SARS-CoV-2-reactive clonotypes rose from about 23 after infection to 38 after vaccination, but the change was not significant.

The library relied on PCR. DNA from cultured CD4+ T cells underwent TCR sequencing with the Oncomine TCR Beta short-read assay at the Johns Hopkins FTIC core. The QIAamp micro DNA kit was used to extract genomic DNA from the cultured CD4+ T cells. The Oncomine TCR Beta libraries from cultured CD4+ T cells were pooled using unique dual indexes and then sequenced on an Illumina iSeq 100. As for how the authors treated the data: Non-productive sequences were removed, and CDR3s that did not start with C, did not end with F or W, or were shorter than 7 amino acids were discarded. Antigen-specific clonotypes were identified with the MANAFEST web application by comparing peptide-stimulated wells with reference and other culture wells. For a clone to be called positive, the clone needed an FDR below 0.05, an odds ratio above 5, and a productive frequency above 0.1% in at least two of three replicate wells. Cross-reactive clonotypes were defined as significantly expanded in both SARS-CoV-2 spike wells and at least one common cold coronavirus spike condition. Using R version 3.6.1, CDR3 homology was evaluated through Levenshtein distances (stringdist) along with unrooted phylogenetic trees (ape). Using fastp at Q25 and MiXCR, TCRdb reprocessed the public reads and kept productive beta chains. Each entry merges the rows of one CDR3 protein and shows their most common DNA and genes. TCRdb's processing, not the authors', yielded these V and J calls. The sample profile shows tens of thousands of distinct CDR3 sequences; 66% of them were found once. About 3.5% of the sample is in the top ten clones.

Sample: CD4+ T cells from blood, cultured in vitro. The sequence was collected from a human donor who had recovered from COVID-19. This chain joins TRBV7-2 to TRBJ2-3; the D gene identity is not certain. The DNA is TGTGCCAGCAGCTTCCTCTCAGATACGCAGTATTTT. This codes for CASSFLSDTQYF. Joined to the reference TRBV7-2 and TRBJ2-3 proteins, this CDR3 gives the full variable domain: GAGVSQSPSNKVTEKGKDVELRCDPISGHTALYWYRQSLGQGLEFLIYFQGNSAPDKSGLPSDRFSAERTGGSVSTLTIQRTQQEDSAVYLCASSFLSDTQYFGPGTRLTVL.